A single sample is the source of the 27 T cell receptor beta chains below, sequenced in a study of regulatory T cells in long-lasting Graves disease. The time point denotes: persistent/refractory GD, antithyroid drugs over 5 years with positive TRAb. PBMCs provided the RNA from which the TCR library was made. In building TCR beta libraries, iRepertoire HTBI primers were used together with Arm-PCR of CDR3 regions. TCRdb redid the calling of the multiplex PCR reads with MiXCR, one entry per CDR3 protein. This sample has about 310,000 distinct CDR3 sequences, with 22% found just once. The starting material was peripheral blood mononuclear cells (PBMCs), obtained when the disease was refractory, from a patient treated with antithyroid drugs. Source of these receptors: a female donor with Graves disease.

In this sample, this clonotype turned up many times. The chain carries TRBV20-1 and TRBJ2-7, with TRBD2 identical over 10 bases. Trimming cost V 5 bases and J 0 bases; bases outside gene matches: 4. The germline V gene has CDR1 DFQATT and CDR2 SNEGSKA (reference sequence). This CDR3 is 14 amino acids long. CDR3 amino acids: CSAELAGLSYEQYF. The CDR3 nucleotides read TGCAGTGCTGAACTAGCGGGACTCTCCTACGAGCAGTACTTC.

V gene TRBV28 combines with J gene TRBJ1-5; D might be TRBD1 (6 bases). CDR1 is MDHEN and CDR2 is SYDVKM in the germline V gene. The CDR3 consists of 15 residues. With 3 bases removed from V and 2 bases from J, the gap between germline ends came to 11 bases. The CDR3 DNA is TGTGCCAGCAGTTTTGGGGGGCTGGGCAATCAGCCCCAGCATTTT. Translation: CASSFGGLGNQPQHF.

The table lists this clonotype with many counts. V usage is TRBV2 and J usage is TRBJ2-7; D is perhaps TRBD1 or TRBD2 (5 bases each). Germline lookup yields CDR1 SNHLY and CDR2 FYNNEI. The CDR3 totals 14 residues. V was pared by 5 bases and J by 3 bases, with 14 bases between. The CDR3 protein is CASSSPRGSYEQYF. The CDR3 region has the DNA TGTGCCAGCAGTTCGCCCCGGGGCAGCTACGAGCAGTACTTC.

In the case of this clonotype: This clone may be a read error of a much larger clone one base away. The CDR3 loop is CSAKGGLATNEQYF. The CDR3, as DNA: TGCAGTGCTAAGGGGGGACTAGCAACTAACGAGCAGTACTTC. This chain links TRBV20-1 with TRBJ2-7; TRBD2 matches 9 bases. The CDR3 contains 14 residues. Trimming removed 4 bases from V and 5 bases from J; junction bases left unmatched: 9. The germline gives CDR1 DFQATT, CDR2 SNEGSKA (reference sequence).

The chain is built from TRBV29-1 and TRBJ1-1, with 9 nucleotides matching TRBD1. Germline V gene sequence: CDR1 SQVTM, CDR2 ANQGSEA. The ends lost 5 bases at V and 8 bases at J; junction bases unmatched: 6. The CDR3 covers 12 residues. The CDR3 DNA reads as TGCAGCGTTCACAGGGGGCTGTACGAAGCTTTCTTT. Protein sequence: CSVHRGLYEAFF.

This clonotype was counted only a few times. The chain recombines TRBV6-5 with TRBJ1-5; D gene unclear. CDR1 and CDR2 (germline): MNHEY, SVGAGI. This CDR3 comprises 16 residues. V dropped 2 bases and J dropped 3 bases, with 14 bases sitting between them. The CDR3 DNA is TGTGCCAGCAGTTACCTCGCAAGTGGGGACAATCAGCCCCAGCATTTT. It is translated as CASSYLASGDNQPQHF.

This clonotype was counted only a few times. The V and J genes are TRBV12-3 or TRBV12-4 and TRBJ2-3; 8 nucleotides align to TRBD2. The CDR3 spans 16 residues. After removal of 3 bases from V and 2 bases from J, the junction contained 7 bases not matched to a gene. The CDR3 reads CASSFLAGGTTDTQYF. CDR3 sequence (DNA): TGTGCCAGCAGTTTCTTGGCGGGAGGTACCACAGATACGCAGTATTTT.

This clonotype was counted only a few times. The chain recombines TRBV20-1 with TRBJ2-7; no definite D call. CDR3 length equals 14 residues. Looked up from germline, CDR1 is DFQATT and CDR2 is SNEGSKA (reference sequence). Trimming shortened V by 3 bases and J by 2 bases, and 14 bases separated the two germline ends. CDR3: CSASKGLHPYEQYF. Written as DNA, the CDR3 is TGCAGTGCTAGTAAGGGCCTGCACCCCTACGAGCAGTACTTC.

This clonotype has ten or more counts. The genes are TRBV27 and TRBJ2-7, with 11 bases lining up with TRBD2. Unmatched junction bases numbered 6, after V lost 6 bases and J lost 5 bases. Germline-derived CDR1 and CDR2 are MNHEY and SMNVEV (reference sequence). There are 14 residues in the CDR3. CDR3 region: CASRGSGRVHEQYF. The CDR3 DNA sequence: TGTGCCAGCAGGGGTAGCGGGAGGGTTCACGAGCAGTACTTC.

The sample holds many counts of this clonotype. The chain combines TRBV28 with TRBJ1-2, with 7 bases identical to TRBD1. Germline V gene sequence: CDR1 MDHEN, CDR2 SYDVKM. This CDR3 has 15 residues. V lost 5 bases, J lost 5 bases, and 11 bases stayed unmatched. The CDR3 loop reads CASSPDRVAAYGYTF. CDR3 DNA: TGTGCCAGCAGTCCTGACAGGGTAGCAGCATATGGCTACACCTTC.

The rearrangement links TRBV20-1 to TRBJ1-4; TRBD1 aligns across 7 bases. Losses at the gene ends were 0 bases for V and 6 bases for J; bases not matched to a gene: 4. This CDR3 contains 14 residues. Germline lookup yields CDR1 DFQATT and CDR2 SNEGSKA (reference sequence). The CDR3 bases are TGCAGTGCTAGAGATCTTGGACAGGATGAAAAACTGTTTTTT. This gives the protein CSARDLGQDEKLFF.

The chain combines TRBV14 with TRBJ2-5; no clear D. Germline CDR1 SGHDN, CDR2 FVKESK. This CDR3 has 14 residues. V gave up 0 bases and J gave up 4 bases, with 9 bases separating them. The CDR3 nucleotides read TGTGCCAGCAGCCAAGATCGCCCAAGAGAGACCCAGTACTTC. Its protein is CASSQDRPRETQYF.

This clonotype was counted only a few times. J is TRBJ2-5 and V is TRBV6-9; TRBD1 agrees at 8 bases. Per germline, CDR1 MNHGY and CDR2 SVAAGI. Trimming cost V 3 bases and J 2 bases; bases outside gene matches: 5. The CDR3 has 15 residues. The CDR3 DNA is TGTGCCAGCAGTTACCCCGACAGGGGACAAGAGACCCAGTACTTC. Its translation is CASSYPDRGQETQYF.

Only one count was recorded for this clonotype. This may arise from a read error, as a much more abundant clone is one base away. The genes are TRBV11-2 and TRBJ2-5; D is unclear. CDR3 length: 15 residues. Germline loops: CDR1 SGHAT, CDR2 FQNNGV. Written as DNA, the CDR3 is TGTGCCAGCAGCTTAGATTGGTCTATTCAAGAGACCCGGTACTTC. Amino acids: CASSLDWSIQETRYF.

This clonotype was counted many times. The chain has TRBV10-3 and TRBJ2-5; TRBD2 matches 8 bases. The V gene's germline CDR1 is ENHRY and CDR2 SYGVKD. Trimming cost V 4 bases and J 2 bases; bases outside gene matches: 3. This CDR3 spans 14 amino acids. The CDR3 sequence is CAISATSEQETQYF. CDR3 sequence (DNA): TGTGCCATCAGTGCGACTAGCGAGCAAGAGACCCAGTACTTC.

This clonotype was seen more than once but under ten times. A clone one base away is much larger, so this may be a read error. J is TRBJ1-4 and V is TRBV2; the match to TRBD1 covers 7 bases. The germline gives CDR1 SNHLY, CDR2 FYNNEI. The CDR3 consists of 19 residues. CDR3 nucleotides: TGTGCCAGCAGTGAACCGGACAGGAACGATCCAGCAACTAATGAAGAACTGTTTTTT. Protein product: CASSEPDRNDPATNEELFF.

This clonotype was seen a few times. The V call is TRBV6-5, the J call TRBJ2-7; perhaps TRBD2 as D (5 bases). Germline V lookup: CDR1 MNHEY, CDR2 SVGAGI. V was clipped by 4 bases and J by 0 bases, with 10 bases between them. The CDR3 sequence is 14 residues long. The CDR3 sequence: CASSSPGSSYEQYF. CDR3 DNA sequence: TGTGCCAGCAGTTCGCCGGGAAGCTCCTACGAGCAGTACTTC.

The chain carries TRBV5-1 and TRBJ2-1; 8 bases match TRBD2. Germline values: CDR1 SGHRS, CDR2 YFSETQ. V shed 4 bases, J shed 0 bases, and the junction held 6 bases outside the gene matches. The CDR3 spans 16 residues. The CDR3 DNA reads as TGCGCCAGCAGCCCTGCCCTAGCGGGCTCCTACAATGAGCAGTTCTTC. Encoded protein: CASSPALAGSYNEQFF.

This chain joins TRBV19 and TRBJ2-1, with D tentatively TRBD1 (6 bases). CDR1 LNHDA and CDR2 SQIVND come from the germline V gene (reference sequence). The CDR3 is 16 residues long. The V end was cut by 1 base, the J end by 4 bases, with 14 bases between. CDR3 region: CASSIAGPGVYNEQFF. The CDR3 DNA sequence: TGTGCCAGTAGTATAGCGGGGCCAGGGGTATACAATGAGCAGTTCTTC. Based on the CDR3 plus reference TRBV19 and TRBJ2-1, the full variable domain is DGGITQSPKYLFRKEGQNVTLSCEQNLNHDAMYWYRQDPGQGLRLIYYSQIVNDFQKGDIAEGYSVSREKKESFPLTVTSAQKNPTAFYLCASSIAGPGVYNEQFFGPGTRLTVL.

In regard to this clonotype: A clone one base away is much larger, so this may be a read error. The conserved phenylalanine or tryptophan is not found at the CDR3 terminus, so this likely reflects a read error. The chain combines TRBV27 with TRBJ1-1; D call uncertain. The CDR3 length is 14 residues. Trimming shortened V by 6 bases and J by 0 bases, and 11 bases separated the two germline ends. Germline CDR1 reads MNHEY; CDR2 reads SMNVEV (reference sequence). This chain's CDR3 is CASSPTPVNTEAFL. The CDR3 DNA reads TGTGCCAGCAGCCCTACTCCAGTGAACACTGAAGCTTTCCTT.

In its sample, this clonotype was seen many times. CDR3 sequence: CASSIVGTTFRSNQPQHF. The CDR3, as DNA: TGTGCCAGTAGTATAGTAGGGACCACCTTCAGGAGCAATCAGCCCCAGCATTTT. The genes are TRBV19 and TRBJ1-5; tentative D call: TRBD1 (5 bases). Germline V CDR1 and CDR2: LNHDA, SQIVND (reference sequence). The CDR3 length is 18 residues. The germline V and J ends were trimmed by 1 base and 1 base, with 17 bases remaining between them.

The chain combines TRBV19 with TRBJ2-5; D is ambiguous. The CDR3 is made up of 15 amino acids. The germline V gene has CDR1 LNHDA and CDR2 SQIVND (reference sequence). Trimming shortened V by 9 bases and J by 0 bases, and 17 bases separated the two germline ends. The CDR3 protein is CASRNLDPYQETQYF. The CDR3 DNA sequence: TGTGCCAGCCGAAATCTGGACCCGTACCAAGAGACCCAGTACTTC.

V and J are TRBV15 and TRBJ2-3; the D is unclear. V lost 4 bases and J lost 0, with 8 bases in between. Germline V gives CDR1 LNHNV, CDR2 YYDKDF (reference sequence). This CDR3 contains 14 residues. DNA for the CDR3: TGTGCCACCAGCATTGGAGTTAGCACAGATACGCAGTATTTT. Protein sequence: CATSIGVSTDTQYF.

With regard to this clonotype: A read error may explain this, as a much larger clone is one base away. The chain is built from TRBV7-3 and TRBJ2-5; maybe TRBD1 (6 bases). CDR1 and CDR2 from the germline V gene are SGHTA and FQGTGA. This CDR3 region has 15 residues. V was pared by 2 bases and J by 1 base, with 11 bases between. The CDR3 protein is CASSLAGTPQETQYF. The CDR3 DNA is TGTGCCAGCAGCTTAGCTGGGACACCCCAAGAGACCCAGTACTTC.

This clonotype was observed a few times. This likely came from a read error, as a far larger clone is one base away. The chain recombines TRBV6-9 with TRBJ2-5; tentative D call: TRBD2 (6 bases). With 8 bases removed from V and 4 bases from J, the gap between germline ends came to 14 bases. The CDR3 consists of 13 residues. Germline CDR1 and CDR2: MNHGY and SVAAGI. The CDR3 here is CASGLEGGETQYF. The CDR3 DNA reads as TGTGCCAGCGGTTTGGAGGGTGGAGAGACCCAGTACTTC.

This clonotype was found many times. This CDR3 reads CASSLAAYSGGRYEQYF. CDR3 DNA sequence: TGTGCCAGCAGCTTAGCGGCCTATAGCGGAGGGCGTTACGAGCAGTACTTC. The chain combines TRBV7-2 with TRBJ2-7, with D perhaps TRBD2 (6 bases). This CDR3 comprises 17 residues. Germline loops: CDR1 SGHTA, CDR2 FQGNSA. The germline V and J ends were trimmed by 0 bases and 4 bases, with 19 bases remaining between them.

This clonotype occurred a few times. The V call is TRBV19, the J call TRBJ1-4; 8 nucleotides align to TRBD1. V trimming: 8 bases; J trimming: 0 bases; junction bases outside the gene matches: 11. The V gene's germline CDR1 is LNHDA and CDR2 SQIVND (reference sequence). The CDR3 is made up of 17 amino acids. This CDR3 reads CASPGPGQGPTNEKLFF. The CDR3 nucleotides read TGTGCCAGTCCCGGCCCCGGACAGGGACCAACTAATGAAAAACTGTTTTTT. The full variable domain, its missing parts supplied by reference TRBV19 and TRBJ1-4, is DGGITQSPKYLFRKEGQNVTLSCEQNLNHDAMYWYRQDPGQGLRLIYYSQIVNDFQKGDIAEGYSVSREKKESFPLTVTSAQKNPTAFYLCASPGPGQGPTNEKLFFGSGTQLSVL.